This TCR beta chain was sequenced during a study of control samples from healthy donors and cancer patients. The method was immunoSEQ multiplex PCR; TCRdb's version includes in-frame clones alone and lacks a portion of them. The sample contains roughly 88,000 clones, about nine tenths of which appear only once. The V end lost 11 bases, the J end lost 3 bases, and 11 bases lay between the germline ends. The length of the CDR3 is 11 residues. Germline V lookup: CDR1 MNHEY, CDR2 SVGAGI. Source material: blood. This sequence joins TRBV6-5 and TRBJ2-7, with D unclear. This receptor was obtained from a woman in her twenties or thirties in good health. CDR3 sequence: CAYGSLYEQYF. The CDR3 coding sequence is TGTGCCTATGGTTCTCTCTACGAGCAGTACTTC.